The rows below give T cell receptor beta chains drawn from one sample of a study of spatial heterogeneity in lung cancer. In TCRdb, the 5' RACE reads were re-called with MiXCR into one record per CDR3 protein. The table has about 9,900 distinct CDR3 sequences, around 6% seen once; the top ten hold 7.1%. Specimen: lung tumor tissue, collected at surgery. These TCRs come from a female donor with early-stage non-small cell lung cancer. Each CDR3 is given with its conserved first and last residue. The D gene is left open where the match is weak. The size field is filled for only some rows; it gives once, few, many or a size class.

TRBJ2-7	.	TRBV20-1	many	CSARETALSYEQYF	TGCAGTGCTAGAGAGACAGCGTTATCCTACGAGCAGTACTTC
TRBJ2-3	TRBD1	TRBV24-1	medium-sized	CATSDGSGGVGDTQYF	TGTGCCACCAGTGATGGGTCAGGGGGCGTTGGAGATACGCAGTATTTT
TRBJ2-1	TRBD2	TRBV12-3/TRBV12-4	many	CASSSVAGGRNEQFF	TGTGCCAGCAGTTCCGTAGCGGGGGGCCGCAATGAGCAGTTCTTC
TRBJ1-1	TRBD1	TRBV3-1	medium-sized	CASRRDRYTEAFF	TGTGCCAGCAGACGGGACAGATACACTGAAGCTTTCTTT
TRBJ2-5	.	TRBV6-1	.	CGSRRQETQYF	TGTGGGTCGAGGAGGCAAGAGACCCAGTACTTC
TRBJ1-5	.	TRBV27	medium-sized	CASSVGQGGNQPQHF	TGTGCCAGCTCAGTCGGTCAGGGAGGAAATCAGCCCCAGCATTTT
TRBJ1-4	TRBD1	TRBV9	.	CASSSGQPNEKLFF	TGTGCCAGCAGCTCGGGACAGCCTAATGAAAAACTGTTTTTT
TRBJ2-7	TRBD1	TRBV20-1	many	CSAEDRGTYEQYF	TGCAGTGCTGAGGACAGGGGAACCTACGAGCAGTACTTC
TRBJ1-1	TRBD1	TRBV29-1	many	CSVEDDRGRDTEAFF	TGCAGCGTTGAGGATGACAGGGGGAGGGACACTGAAGCTTTCTTT
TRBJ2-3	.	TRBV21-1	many	CASSKALFTRNPTQYF	TGTGCCAGCAGCAAAGCTCTCTTCACTAGGAATCCTACGCAGTATTTT
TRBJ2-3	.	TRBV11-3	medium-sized	CASSLDGGVTDTQYF	TGTGCCAGCAGCTTAGACGGGGGAGTCACAGATACGCAGTATTTT
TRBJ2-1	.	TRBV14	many	CASSPTRTQTLEQFF	TGTGCCAGCAGCCCGACTAGGACACAAACTCTAGAGCAGTTCTTC
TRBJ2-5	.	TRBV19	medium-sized	CASSITGEETQYF	TGTGCCAGTAGTATTACCGGGGAAGAGACCCAGTACTTC
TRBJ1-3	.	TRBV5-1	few	CASSLGERLTSGNTIYF	TGCGCCAGCAGCTTGGGTGAGCGTCTTACTTCTGGAAACACCATATATTTT
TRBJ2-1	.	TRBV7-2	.	CASSLQDNPENEQFF	TGTGCCAGCAGCTTACAGGACAACCCCGAGAATGAGCAGTTCTTC
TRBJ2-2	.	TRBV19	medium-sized	CASSIMLHTGELFF	TGTGCCAGTAGTATAATGTTACACACCGGGGAGCTGTTTTTT
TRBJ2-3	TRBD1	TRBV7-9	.	CASSARGPTDTQYF	TGTGCCAGCAGCGCTAGGGGGCCCACAGATACGCAGTATTTT
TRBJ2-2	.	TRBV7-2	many	CASSPERVSDTGELFF	TGTGCCAGCAGCCCCGAGAGAGTCAGCGACACCGGGGAGCTGTTTTTT
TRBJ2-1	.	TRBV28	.	CASSLKGYNEQFF	TGTGCCAGCAGTTTAAAAGGTTATAATGAGCAGTTCTTC
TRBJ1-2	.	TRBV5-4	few	CASSPGALDGYTF	TGTGCCAGCAGCCCAGGGGCACTCGATGGCTACACCTTC
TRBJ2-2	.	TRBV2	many	CASIRPMANTGELFF	TGTGCCAGCATACGCCCCATGGCGAACACCGGGGAGCTGTTTTTT
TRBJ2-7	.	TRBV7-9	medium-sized	CASSLEKYEQYF	TGTGCCAGCAGCTTGGAGAAATACGAGCAGTACTTC
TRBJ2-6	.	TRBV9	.	CASSVDLSGANVLTF	TGTGCCAGCAGCGTCGACCTCTCTGGGGCCAACGTCCTGACTTTC
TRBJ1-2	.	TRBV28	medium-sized	CASWRRLDYGYTF	TGTGCCAGCTGGCGACGACTCGACTATGGCTACACCTTC
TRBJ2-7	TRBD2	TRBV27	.	CASSFAGGPYEQYF	TGTGCCAGCAGTTTCGCGGGAGGGCCCTACGAGCAGTACTTC
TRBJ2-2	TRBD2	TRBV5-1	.	CASSAGYLRGTTNTGELFF	TGCGCCAGCAGCGCTGGGTATTTGCGGGGGACCACGAACACCGGGGAGCTGTTTTTT
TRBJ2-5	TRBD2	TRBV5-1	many	CASSLFQRGLQETQYF	TGCGCCAGCAGCTTATTCCAGCGGGGCCTCCAAGAGACCCAGTACTTC
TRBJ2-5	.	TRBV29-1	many	CSGVLGGETQYF	TGCAGCGGGGTTCTGGGTGGGGAGACCCAGTACTTC
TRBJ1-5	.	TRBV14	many	CASSRRGNQPQHF	TGTGCCAGCAGCCGCCGAGGCAATCAGCCCCAGCATTTT
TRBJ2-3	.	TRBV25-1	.	CASSESARTTDTQYF	TGTGCCAGCAGTGAATCCGCTAGAACTACAGATACGCAGTATTTT
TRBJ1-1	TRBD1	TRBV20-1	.	CSARGAGQGGNTEAFF	TGCAGTGCTAGAGGGGCCGGACAGGGCGGAAACACTGAAGCTTTCTTT
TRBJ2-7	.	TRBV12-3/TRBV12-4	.	CASSHDSYEQYF	TGTGCCAGCAGCCACGACAGCTACGAGCAGTACTTC
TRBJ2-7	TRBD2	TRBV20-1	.	CSAEGLGPYEQYF	TGCAGTGCAGAGGGACTAGGACCCTACGAGCAGTACTTC
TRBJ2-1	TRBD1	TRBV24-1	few	CATSLQGANNEQFF	TGTGCCACCAGTCTTCAGGGGGCTAACAATGAGCAGTTCTTC
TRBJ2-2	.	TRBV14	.	CASSQTNTGELFF	TGTGCCAGCAGCCAGACGAACACCGGGGAGCTGTTTTTT
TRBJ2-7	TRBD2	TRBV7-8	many	CASSSRLAGGPYEQYF	TGTGCCAGCAGCTCCCGGCTAGCGGGAGGTCCCTACGAGCAGTACTTC
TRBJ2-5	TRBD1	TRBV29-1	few	CSVGQGPETQYF	TGCAGCGTTGGACAGGGTCCAGAGACCCAGTACTTC
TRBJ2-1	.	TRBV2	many	CASKMEYNEQFF	TGTGCCAGCAAAATGGAATACAATGAGCAGTTCTTC
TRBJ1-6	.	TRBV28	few	CASSTGTSSYNSPLHF	TGTGCCAGCAGTACGGGGACTAGCTCCTATAATTCACCCCTCCACTTT
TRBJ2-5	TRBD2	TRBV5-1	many	CASGEAGGLETQYF	TGCGCCAGTGGTGAAGCGGGAGGGCTAGAGACCCAGTACTTC
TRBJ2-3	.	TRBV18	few	CASSPTTGGADTQYF	TGTGCCAGCTCACCAACGACAGGCGGCGCAGATACGCAGTATTTT
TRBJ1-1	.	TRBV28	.	CASRNRVLVTEAFF	TGTGCCAGCAGAAACAGGGTGTTAGTCACTGAAGCTTTCTTT
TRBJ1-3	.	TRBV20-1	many	CSARDLSPSSGNTIYF	TGCAGTGCTAGAGATCTTTCGCCCTCCTCTGGAAACACCATATATTTT
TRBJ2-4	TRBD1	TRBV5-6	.	CASSLVGTENIQYF	TGTGCCAGCAGCTTGGTTGGGACAGAAAACATTCAGTACTTC
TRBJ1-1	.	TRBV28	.	CASSLWGGEAFF	TGTGCCAGCAGTTTATGGGGGGGTGAAGCTTTCTTT
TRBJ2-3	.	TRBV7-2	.	CASSLDLDTQYF	TGTGCCAGCAGCTTAGATTTAGATACGCAGTATTTT
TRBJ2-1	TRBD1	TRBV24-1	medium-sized	CATSDFDRELSNEQFF	TGTGCCACCAGTGATTTCGACAGGGAGTTAAGCAATGAGCAGTTCTTC
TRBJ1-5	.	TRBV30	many	CAWSVGKSNQPQHF	TGTGCCTGGAGTGTAGGCAAGAGCAATCAGCCCCAGCATTTT
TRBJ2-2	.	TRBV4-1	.	CASSQAHSSTGELFF	TGCGCCAGCAGCCAAGCACACTCGAGCACCGGGGAGTTGTTTTTT
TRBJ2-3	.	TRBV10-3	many	CASKSEGRRAQGTDTQYF	TGTGCTTCCAAAAGCGAGGGGCGACGGGCACAGGGCACAGATACGCAGTATTTT
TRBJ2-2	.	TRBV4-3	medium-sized	CASSQDRFAAGELFF	TGCGCCAGCAGCCAAGATCGTTTTGCGGCCGGGGAGCTGTTTTTT
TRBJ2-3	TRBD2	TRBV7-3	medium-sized	CASSFRTSGRRRPTDTQYF	TGTGCCAGCAGCTTTAGGACTAGCGGGAGGCGCCGCCCCACAGATACGCAGTATTTT
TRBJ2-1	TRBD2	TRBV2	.	CAMNSGSFSNEQFF	TGTGCCATGAATAGCGGGAGCTTTTCGAATGAGCAGTTCTTC
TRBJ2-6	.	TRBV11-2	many	CASSYGTGANVLTF	TGTGCCAGCAGCTACGGTACTGGGGCCAACGTCCTGACTTTC
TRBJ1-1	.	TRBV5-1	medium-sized	CASSLTGPGELAFF	TGCGCCAGCAGCTTAACTGGACCGGGGGAATTAGCTTTCTTT
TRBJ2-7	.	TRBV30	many	CAWKGGGGSYEQYF	TGTGCCTGGAAGGGAGGAGGGGGCTCCTACGAGCAGTACTTC
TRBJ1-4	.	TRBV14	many	CASSQDLGPGEKLFF	TGTGCCAGCAGCCAAGATCTGGGACCTGGCGAAAAACTGTTTTTT
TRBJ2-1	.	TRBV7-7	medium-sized	CASSPGPSVNEQFF	TGTGCTAGCAGTCCAGGGCCTTCAGTCAATGAGCAGTTCTTC
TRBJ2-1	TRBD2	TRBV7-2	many	CASSLSLAGIYNEQFF	TGTGCCAGCAGCTTATCGCTAGCGGGGATATACAATGAGCAGTTCTTC